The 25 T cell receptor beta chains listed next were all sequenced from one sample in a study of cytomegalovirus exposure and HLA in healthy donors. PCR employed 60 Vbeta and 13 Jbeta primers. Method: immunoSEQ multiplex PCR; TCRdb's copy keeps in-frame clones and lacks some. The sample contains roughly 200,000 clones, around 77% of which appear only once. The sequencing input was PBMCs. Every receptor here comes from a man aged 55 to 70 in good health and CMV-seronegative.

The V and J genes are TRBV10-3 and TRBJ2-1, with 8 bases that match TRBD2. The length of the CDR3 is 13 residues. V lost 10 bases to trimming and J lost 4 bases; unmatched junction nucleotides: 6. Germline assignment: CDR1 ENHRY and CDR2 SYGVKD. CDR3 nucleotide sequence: TGTGCCAGTAGCGGGGCGACATACAATGAGCAGTTCTTC. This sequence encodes CASSGATYNEQFF.

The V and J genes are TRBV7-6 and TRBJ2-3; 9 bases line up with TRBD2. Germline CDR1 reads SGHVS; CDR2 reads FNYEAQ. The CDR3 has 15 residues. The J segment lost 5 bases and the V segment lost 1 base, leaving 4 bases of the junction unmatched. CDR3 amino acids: CASSLGGGAGDTQYF. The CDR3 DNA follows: TGTGCCAGCAGCTTAGGCGGGGGGGCAGGAGATACGCAGTATTTT.

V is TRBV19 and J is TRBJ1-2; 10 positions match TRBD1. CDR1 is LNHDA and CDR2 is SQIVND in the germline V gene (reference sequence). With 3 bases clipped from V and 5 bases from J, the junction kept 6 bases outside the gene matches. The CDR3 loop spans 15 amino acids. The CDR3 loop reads CASSIIGQGEYGYTF. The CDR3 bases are TGTGCCAGTAGTATCATAGGACAGGGGGAGTATGGCTACACCTTC.

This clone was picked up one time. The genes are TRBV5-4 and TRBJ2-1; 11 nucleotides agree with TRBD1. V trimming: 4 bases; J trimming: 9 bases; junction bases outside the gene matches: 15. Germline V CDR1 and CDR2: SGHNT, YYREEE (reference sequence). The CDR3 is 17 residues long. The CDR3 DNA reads TGTGCCAGCAGCCTGGAAGGACAGGGGGCTCTCGGGCGTGAGCAGTTCTTC. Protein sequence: CASSLEGQGALGREQFF.

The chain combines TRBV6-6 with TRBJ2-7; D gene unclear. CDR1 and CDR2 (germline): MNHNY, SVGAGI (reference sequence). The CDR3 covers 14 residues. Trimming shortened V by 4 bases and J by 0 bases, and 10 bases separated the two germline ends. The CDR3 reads CASSSPESSYEQYF. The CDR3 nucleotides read TGTGCCAGCAGTTCGCCGGAGAGCTCCTACGAGCAGTACTTC.

The CDR3 DNA reads as TGTGCCAGCTCACTTATCACCGGGGAGCTGTTTTTT. Its protein product is CASSLITGELFF. This chain links TRBV18 with TRBJ2-2; D uncertain. This CDR3 contains 12 residues. Trimming took off 4 bases at V and 4 bases at J, with 4 bases between the two ends. Per germline, CDR1 KGHSH and CDR2 LQKENI.

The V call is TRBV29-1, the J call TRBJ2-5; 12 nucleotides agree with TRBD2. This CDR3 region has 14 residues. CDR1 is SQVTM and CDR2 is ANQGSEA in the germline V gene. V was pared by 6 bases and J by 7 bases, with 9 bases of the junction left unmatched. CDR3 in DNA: TGCAGCGTAGTAACTAGCGGGAGGTCTGGGACCCAGTACTTC. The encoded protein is CSVVTSGRSGTQYF.

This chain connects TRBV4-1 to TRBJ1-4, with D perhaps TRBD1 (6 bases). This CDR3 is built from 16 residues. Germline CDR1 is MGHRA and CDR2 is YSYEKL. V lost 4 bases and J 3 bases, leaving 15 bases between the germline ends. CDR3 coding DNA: TGCGCCAGCAGCCCGCGGGGGGCCGCGTCTAATGAAAAACTGTTTTTT. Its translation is CASSPRGAASNEKLFF.

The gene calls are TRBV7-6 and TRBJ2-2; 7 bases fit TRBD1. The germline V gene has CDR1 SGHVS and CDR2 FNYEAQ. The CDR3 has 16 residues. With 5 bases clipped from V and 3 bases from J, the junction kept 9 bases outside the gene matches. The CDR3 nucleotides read TGTGCCAGCAGCCGCCTCACAGGGGTTGACACCGGGGAGCTGTTTTTT. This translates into CASSRLTGVDTGELFF.

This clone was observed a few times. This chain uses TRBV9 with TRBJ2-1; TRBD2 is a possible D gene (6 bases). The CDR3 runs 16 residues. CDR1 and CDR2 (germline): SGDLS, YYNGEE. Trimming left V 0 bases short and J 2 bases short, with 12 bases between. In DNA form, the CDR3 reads TGTGCCAGCAGCGTAGTGGGCGGGGCCCCCTACAATGAGCAGTTCTTC. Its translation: CASSVVGGAPYNEQFF.

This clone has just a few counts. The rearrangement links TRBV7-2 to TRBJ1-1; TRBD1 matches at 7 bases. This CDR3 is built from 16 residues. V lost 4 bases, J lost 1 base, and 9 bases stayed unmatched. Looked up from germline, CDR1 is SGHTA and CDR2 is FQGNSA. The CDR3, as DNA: TGTGCCAGCAGCTCGATGCCCTCAGGGGGGAACACTGAAGCTTTCTTT. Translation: CASSSMPSGGNTEAFF.

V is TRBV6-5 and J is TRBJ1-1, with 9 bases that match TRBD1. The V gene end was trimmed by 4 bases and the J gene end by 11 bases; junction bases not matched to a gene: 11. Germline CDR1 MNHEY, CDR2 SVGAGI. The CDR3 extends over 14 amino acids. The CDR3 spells CASSSLDRGIMAFF. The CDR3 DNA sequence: TGTGCCAGCAGTTCCCTCGACAGGGGGATAATGGCTTTCTTT.

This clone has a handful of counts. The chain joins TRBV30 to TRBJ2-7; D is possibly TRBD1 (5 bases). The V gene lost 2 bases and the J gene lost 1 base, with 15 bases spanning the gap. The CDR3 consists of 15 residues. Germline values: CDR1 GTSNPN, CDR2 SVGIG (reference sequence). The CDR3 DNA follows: TGTGCCTGGAGTCCGGCAGGGCTTAATTCCTACGAGCAGTACTTC. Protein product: CAWSPAGLNSYEQYF. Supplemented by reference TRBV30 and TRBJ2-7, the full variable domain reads SQTIHQWPATLVQPVGSPLSLECTVEGTSNPNLYWYRQAAGRGLQLLFYSVGIGQISSEVPQNLSASRPQDRQFILSSKKLLLSDSGFYLCAWSPAGLNSYEQYFGPGTRLTVT.

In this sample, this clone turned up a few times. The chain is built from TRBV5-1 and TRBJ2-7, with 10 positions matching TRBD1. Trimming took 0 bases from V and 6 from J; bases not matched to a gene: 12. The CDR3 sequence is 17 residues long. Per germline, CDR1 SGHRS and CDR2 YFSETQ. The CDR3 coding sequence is TGCGCCAGCAGCTTGGTAAGCTGGGGGACAGGGGTTGTCGAGCAGTACTTC. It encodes CASSLVSWGTGVVEQYF.

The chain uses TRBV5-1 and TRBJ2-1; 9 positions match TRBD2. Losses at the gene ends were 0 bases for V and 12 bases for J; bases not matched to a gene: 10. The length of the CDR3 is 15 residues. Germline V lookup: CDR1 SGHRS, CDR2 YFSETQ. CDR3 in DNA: TGCGCCAGCAGCTTGGAGGCGGGGGGGCAAGTGGGGCAGTTCTTC. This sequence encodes CASSLEAGGQVGQFF.

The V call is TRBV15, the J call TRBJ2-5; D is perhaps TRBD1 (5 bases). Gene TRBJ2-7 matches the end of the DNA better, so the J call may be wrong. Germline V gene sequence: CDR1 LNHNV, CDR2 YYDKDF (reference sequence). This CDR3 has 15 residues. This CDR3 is CATSRDQGSYYEQYF. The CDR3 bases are TGTGCCACCAGCAGAGATCAGGGCAGTTACTACGAGCAGTACTTC.

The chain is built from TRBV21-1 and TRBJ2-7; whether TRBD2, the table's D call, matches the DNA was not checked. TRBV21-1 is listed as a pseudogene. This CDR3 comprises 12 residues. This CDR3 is CASRRGSYEQYF. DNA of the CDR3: TGTGCCAGCAGGCGGGGTTCCTACGAGCAGTACTTC.

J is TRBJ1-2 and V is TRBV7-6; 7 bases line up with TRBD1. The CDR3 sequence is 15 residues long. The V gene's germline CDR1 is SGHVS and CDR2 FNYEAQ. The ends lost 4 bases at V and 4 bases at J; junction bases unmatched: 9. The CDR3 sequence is CASSSVPGQIYGYTF. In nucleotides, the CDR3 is TGTGCCAGCAGCTCCGTACCGGGACAGATCTATGGCTACACCTTC.

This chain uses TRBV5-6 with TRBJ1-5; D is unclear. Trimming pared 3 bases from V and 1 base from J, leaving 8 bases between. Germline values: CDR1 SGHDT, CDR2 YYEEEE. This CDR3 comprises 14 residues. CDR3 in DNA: TGTGCCAGCAGCTGGCGGGAGAGCAATCAGCCCCAGCATTTT. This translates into CASSWRESNQPQHF.

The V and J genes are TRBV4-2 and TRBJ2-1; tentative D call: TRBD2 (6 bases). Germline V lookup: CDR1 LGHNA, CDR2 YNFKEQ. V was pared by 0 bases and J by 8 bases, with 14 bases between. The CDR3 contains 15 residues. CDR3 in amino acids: CASSQDAGPQYEQFF. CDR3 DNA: TGTGCCAGCAGCCAAGATGCGGGGCCCCAATATGAGCAGTTCTTC.

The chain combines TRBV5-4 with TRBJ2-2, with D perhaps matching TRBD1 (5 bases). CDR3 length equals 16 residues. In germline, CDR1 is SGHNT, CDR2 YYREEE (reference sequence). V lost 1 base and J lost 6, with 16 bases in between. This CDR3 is CASSLSTRARSGELFF. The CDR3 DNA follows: TGTGCCAGCAGCTTGAGTACCAGGGCAAGATCCGGGGAGCTGTTTTTT.

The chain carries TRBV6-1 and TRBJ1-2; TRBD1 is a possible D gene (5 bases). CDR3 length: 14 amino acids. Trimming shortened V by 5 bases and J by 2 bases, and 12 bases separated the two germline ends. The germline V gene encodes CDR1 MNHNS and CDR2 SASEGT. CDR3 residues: CASSKPGQNYGYTF. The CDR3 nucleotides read TGTGCCAGCAGTAAACCCGGACAAAACTATGGCTACACCTTC.

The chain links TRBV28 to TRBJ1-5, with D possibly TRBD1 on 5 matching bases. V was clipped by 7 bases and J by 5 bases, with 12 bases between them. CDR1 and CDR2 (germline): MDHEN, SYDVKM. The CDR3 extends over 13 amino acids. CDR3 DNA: TGTGCCAGCAATAGGGGAGGGGATCAGCCCCAGCATTTT. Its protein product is CASNRGGDQPQHF.

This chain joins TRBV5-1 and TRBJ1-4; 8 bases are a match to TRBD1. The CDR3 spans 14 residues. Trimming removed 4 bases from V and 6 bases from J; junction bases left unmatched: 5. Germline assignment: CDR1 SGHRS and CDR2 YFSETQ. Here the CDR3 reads CASSAGTGHEKLFF. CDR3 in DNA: TGCGCCAGCAGCGCCGGGACAGGTCATGAAAAACTGTTTTTT.

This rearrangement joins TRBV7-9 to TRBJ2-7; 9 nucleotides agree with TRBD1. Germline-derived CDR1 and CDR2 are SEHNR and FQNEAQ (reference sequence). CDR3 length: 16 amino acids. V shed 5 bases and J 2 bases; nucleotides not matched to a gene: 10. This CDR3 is CASSRQAQGATYEQYF. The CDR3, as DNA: TGTGCCAGCAGCCGTCAGGCACAGGGGGCGACCTACGAGCAGTACTTC. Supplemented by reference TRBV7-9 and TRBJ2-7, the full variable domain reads DTGVSQNPRHKITKRGQNVTFRCDPISEHNRLYWYRQTLGQGPEFLTYFQNEAQLEKSRLLSDRFSAERPKGSFSTLEIQRTEQGDSAMYLCASSRQAQGATYEQYFGPGTRLTVT.